Listed here is a single T cell receptor (beta chain). CDR3 length equals 18 residues. The V segment lost 5 bases and the J segment 6 bases; nucleotides outside the gene matches: 16. Per germline, CDR1 SGHTA and CDR2 FQGNSA. Random hexamers were used to reverse transcribe an amount of about 0.45 to 1 ug RNA. Using its own MiXCR run on the immunoSEQ multiplex PCR reads, TCRdb lists one record per CDR3 protein. This table has a few hundred thousand distinct CDR3 sequences, 95% appearing once. This specimen comes from a study of CD8 T cells in Susac syndrome. The chain couples TRBV7-2 to TRBJ1-5; 10 nucleotides match TRBD1. This TCR came from a human donor with multiple sclerosis. Sequencing input: CD4+ T cells from PBMCs. DNA of the CDR3: TGTGCCAGCAGCCCCCGGGACAGGGGATTGTATCTTGGTCAGCCCCAGCATTTT. Its translation: CASSPRDRGLYLGQPQHF.